This TCR beta chain was obtained from a study of beta chain features in type 1 diabetes (dated by TCRdb to between 2017 and 2018). Context from the whole study: Patients and healthy donors did not differ in mean age, gender distribution, total cell number or subset yield. Regulatory and stem cell-like memory subsets were obtained from only 8 patients and roughly eight healthy donors, while naive and central memory subsets were obtained from all 28 donors. A total of over 95,000,000 sorted cells were examined across all samples, and RNA yield correlated strongly with the number of cells per subset. In the study, recently diagnosed type 1 diabetes patients and matched healthy donors were compared on the TCRB repertoires of their sorted circulating CD4+ T cell subsets. What the work shows at the level of the full study, not this receptor alone: HLA sub-analyses involved small numbers of individuals, so any influence of HLA type on TCRB rearrangement remained unresolved. Because cDNA was sequenced instead of genomic DNA, highly expressing activated cells could be over-represented, though the groups showed no difference in activation or CD3 levels. The naive, central memory and regulatory TCRB repertoires appeared to resemble one another more closely among patients than among healthy donors. Shorter templates might have been favored by PCR, but patient and control samples were amplified and corrected together, so both groups would have been affected equally by any skew. Fewer insertions and more nucleotide deletions at VDJ recombination sites were observed in patients with type 1 diabetes, implying thymic rearrangement abnormalities. A moderate but significant shortening of TCRB CDR3 length was observed in type 1 diabetes patients in all four CD4+ subsets.

Each donor gave one peripheral blood draw, averaging about 120 mL, which was collected into heparinised tubes. Using a panel that included CD45RO, CCR7, CD25, CD127, CD95 and CD27, naive, central memory, regulatory and stem cell-like memory CD4+ T cells were sorted on a BD FACSAria II. All sorted populations exceeded 98% purity. PBMCs were isolated immediately by Lymphoprep density gradient centrifugation and stained directly without culture. So that batch effects would be minimized, each experiment stained and sorted samples in pairs, pairing one healthy donor with one patient. The germline V gene supplies CDR1 LGHNA and CDR2 YSLEER. Cut back by 6 bases and 11 bases, the V and J ends lie 11 bases apart. From the cysteine up to the phenylalanine, the CDR3 has a length of 11 residues. Of the read, only the CDR3 DNA is kept; its 33 bases are in frame from base 1. The entire isolated RNA was reverse transcribed using the High Capacity cDNA Reverse Transcription Kit, and thus expressed TCRB transcripts were sequenced. Deep immunoSEQ sequencing was applied to naive, central memory and regulatory T cell samples, giving an average of approximately 4 million total reads per sample. Sorted cells were lysed in RLT buffer and RNA was extracted with DNase-treated RNeasy Micro or Mini kits, depending on cell number. Each cell subset was processed separately to prevent cross-contamination, with patient and healthy donor samples processed together. TCRB sequences were amplified from cDNA with the immunoSEQ multiplex PCR, producing 87-bp fragments spanning the CDR3 region. Sequencing of the amplicons was done on the Illumina HiSeq platform. The paper's data handling went like this. PCR bias was computationally corrected using synthetic template baselines, reads within Hamming distance 2 were collapsed, and singletons that could not be merged were discarded. Reads were aligned to IMGT to assign V, D and J genes, CDR3 length, and insertions or deletions at six rearrangement sites. Within each subset, clonotype counts were normalized to sorted cell number, and only after that were true diversity and Gini coefficients computed with the tcR R package. Repertoire sharing was quantified using the overlap coefficient calculated on TCRB nucleotide sequences. The source is immuneACCESS, and TCRdb retained only in-frame sequences with V and J called. Part of the clones is not carried over; for the studies checked, unresolved V genes explain less than half of this, and the remainder is unexplained. That table furnishes V, J and clone size, whereas the DNA furnished D and trimming. The sample data list about 180,000 clones, and roughly 8% of these were observed just once. The ten largest clonotypes hold under 0.55% of the sample.

This clone was counted a few times. No antigen is known for it. Base qualities are not recorded, but no much larger clone differs from it by a single base. The chain is made from TRBV4-3 and TRBJ1-5, and the D gene may be TRBD1, 5 bases matching. This receptor was obtained from a man aged 18-30 years with type 1 diabetes. Material: central memory CD4+ T cells from blood. The CDR3 sequence is CASRRRGAQHF. The base sequence is TGCGCCAGCAGAAGGAGGGGCGCCCAGCATTTT.